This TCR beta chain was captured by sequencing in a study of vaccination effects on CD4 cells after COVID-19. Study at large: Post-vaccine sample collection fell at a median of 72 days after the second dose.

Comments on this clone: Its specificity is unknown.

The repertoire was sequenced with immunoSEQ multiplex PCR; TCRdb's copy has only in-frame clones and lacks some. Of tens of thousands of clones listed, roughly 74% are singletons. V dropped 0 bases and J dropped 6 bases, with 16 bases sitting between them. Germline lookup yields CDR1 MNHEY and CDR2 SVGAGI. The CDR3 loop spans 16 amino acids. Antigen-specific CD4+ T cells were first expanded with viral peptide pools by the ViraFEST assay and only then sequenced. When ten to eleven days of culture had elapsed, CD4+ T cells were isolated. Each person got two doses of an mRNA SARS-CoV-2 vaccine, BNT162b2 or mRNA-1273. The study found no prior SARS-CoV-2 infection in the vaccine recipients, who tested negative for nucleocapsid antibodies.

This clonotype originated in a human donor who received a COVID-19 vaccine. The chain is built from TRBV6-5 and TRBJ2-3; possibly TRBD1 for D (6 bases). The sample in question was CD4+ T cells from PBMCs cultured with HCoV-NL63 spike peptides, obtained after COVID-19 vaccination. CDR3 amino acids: CASSYSRWQGWDTQYF. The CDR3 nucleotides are TGTGCCAGCAGTTACTCGCGATGGCAGGGGTGGGATACGCAGTATTTT.